Each of the 17 T cell receptor beta chains below was sequenced from the same sample in a study of early T cells in non-severe SARS-CoV-2 infection. MiXCR was run by TCRdb on the 5' RACE reads, yielding one entry per CDR3 protein. Among 30,000 to 40,000 distinct CDR3 sequences listed, around 4.6% were seen once. The sequenced sample was whole blood. The receptors derive from an adult who was a healthcare worker with PCR-confirmed SARS-CoV-2 infection or an uninfected control (not recorded which).

This clonotype has a count of ten or more. V and J are TRBV29-1 and TRBJ1-5; 10 bases match TRBD1. Per germline, CDR1 SQVTM and CDR2 ANQGSEA. The ends lost 6 bases at V and 2 bases at J; junction bases unmatched: 1. This CDR3 has 13 residues. The CDR3 reads CSVGTGGNQPQHF. CDR3 DNA: TGCAGCGTCGGGACAGGGGGCAATCAGCCCCAGCATTTT.

The table lists this clonotype with many counts. The J gene is TRBJ2-1, the V gene TRBV11-1; D perhaps matches TRBD2 (5 bases). The CDR3 consists of 14 residues. The germline V and J ends were trimmed by 1 base and 9 bases, with 13 bases remaining between them. Germline lookup yields CDR1 SGHAT and CDR2 FQDESV (reference sequence). This CDR3 is CASSLGTEGSEQFF. The CDR3 DNA is TGTGCCAGCAGCTTAGGAACTGAGGGCAGTGAGCAGTTCTTC.

This clonotype has ten or more counts. The V gene is TRBV9, the J gene TRBJ2-3, with 9 bases lining up with TRBD2. Losses at the gene ends were 0 bases for V and 5 bases for J; bases not matched to a gene: 10. The CDR3 spans 17 residues. The germline CDR1 and CDR2 sequences are SGDLS and YYNGEE. The CDR3 nucleotides read TGTGCCAGCAGCGTAGAGCCCAGCGGGGGGCGGGGAGATACGCAGTATTTT. Its protein is CASSVEPSGGRGDTQYF.

In its sample, this clonotype was seen many times. The chain links TRBV7-9 to TRBJ1-1; the D gene is possibly TRBD1 (5 bases). Trimming removed 3 bases at V and 1 base at J, with 12 bases between. The CDR3 totals 15 residues. CDR1 is SEHNR, CDR2 FQNEAQ, per germline (reference sequence). The chain's CDR3 is CASSFTGTANTEAFF. DNA of the CDR3: TGTGCCAGCAGCTTTACCGGGACCGCGAACACTGAAGCTTTCTTT.

This clonotype has a count of ten or more. DNA for the CDR3: TGTGCCAGCACCGTTGGGGGGGGGCTCATCGACAATGAGCAGTTCTTC. This encodes CASTVGGGLIDNEQFF. This chain joins TRBV7-9 and TRBJ2-1, with D perhaps TRBD2 (7 bases). Per germline, CDR1 SEHNR and CDR2 FQNEAQ (reference sequence). There are 16 residues in the CDR3. The V end was cut by 7 bases, the J end by 5 bases, with 21 bases between.

In its sample, this clonotype was seen many times. As DNA, the CDR3 is TGCGCCAGCAGCCCGGCTTCTAGCGGGGGGCCAGGAGAGCAGTTCTTC. This gives the protein CASSPASSGGPGEQFF. The chain has TRBV5-1 and TRBJ2-1; 11 bases line up with TRBD2. The CDR3 covers 16 residues. CDR1 SGHRS and CDR2 YFSETQ come from the germline V gene. The junction had 13 bases not matched to a gene; V was cut back by 4 bases and J by 10 bases.

There are many counts of this clonotype. In DNA, the CDR3 is TGTGCCACCAGCCTGGGGGGTGAGACCCAGTACTTC. This encodes CATSLGGETQYF. The chain carries TRBV15 and TRBJ2-5; maybe TRBD2 (6 bases). Germline-derived CDR1 and CDR2 are LNHNV and YYDKDF (reference sequence). This CDR3 spans 12 amino acids. V lost 5 bases and J lost 5, with 9 bases in between.

This clonotype was observed at least ten times. The genes are TRBV12-3 or TRBV12-4 and TRBJ1-2; 7 bases agree with TRBD1. The CDR3 totals 13 residues. Trimming took 5 bases from V and 7 from J; bases not matched to a gene: 7. The CDR3 DNA sequence: TGTGCCAGCAGTGCGACAGGGTGGCGTGGCTACACCTTC. It is translated as CASSATGWRGYTF.

This clonotype was seen at least ten times. V and J are TRBV21-1 and TRBJ1-6; the table assigns TRBD1, which was not confirmed against the DNA. TRBV21-1 is labeled a pseudogene. The CDR3 length is 14 residues. CDR3 in amino acids: CASSTGIHNSPLHF. CDR3 bases: TGTGCCAGCTCGACAGGGATCCATAATTCACCCCTCCACTTT.

This clonotype has ten or more counts. The gene calls are TRBV29-1 and TRBJ1-4, with unresolved D. V lost 4 bases and J 7 bases, leaving 13 bases between the germline ends. Germline assignment: CDR1 SQVTM and CDR2 ANQGSEA. CDR3 length: 13 residues. CDR3 nucleotide sequence: TGCAGCGTTGCAGTGGCGGTCGGTGAAAAACTGTTTTTT. This sequence encodes CSVAVAVGEKLFF. Full variable domain (missing parts from reference TRBV29-1 and TRBJ1-4): SAVISQKPSRDICQRGTSLTIQCQVDSQVTMMFWYRQQPGQSLTLIATANQGSEATYESGFVIDKFPISRPNLTFSTLTVSNMSPEDSSIYLCSVAVAVGEKLFFGSGTQLSVL.

Many counts were recorded for this clonotype. The chain uses TRBV5-4 and TRBJ2-5; 8 bases align to TRBD2. Germline loops: CDR1 SGHNT, CDR2 YYREEE (reference sequence). Losses at the gene ends were 0 bases for V and 2 bases for J; bases not matched to a gene: 9. The CDR3 extends over 17 amino acids. As DNA, the CDR3 is TGTGCCAGCAGCTTGGGACAGCGGGGGCCTACTCAAGAGACCCAGTACTTC. Its protein product is CASSLGQRGPTQETQYF.

The chain uses TRBV4-2 and TRBJ2-3; D unresolved. The germline gives CDR1 LGHNA, CDR2 YNFKEQ. The ends were cut back, 0 bases at V and 6 bases at J, with 10 bases in the middle. The CDR3 length is 14 residues. The CDR3 region is CASSQDLWVDTQYF. DNA of the CDR3: TGTGCCAGCAGCCAAGATCTTTGGGTCGATACGCAGTATTTT.

V gene TRBV6-6 combines with J gene TRBJ1-3; tentatively, D is TRBD1 (5 bases). Germline values: CDR1 MNHNY, CDR2 SVGAGI (reference sequence). The CDR3 length is 14 residues. V shed 0 bases and J shed 4 bases, with 7 bases lying between them. This CDR3 is CASSYSGVGNTIYF. CDR3 nucleotide sequence: TGTGCCAGCAGTTACTCGGGGGTCGGAAACACCATATATTTT.

This clonotype was observed many times. V gene TRBV18 combines with J gene TRBJ2-5, with 11 bases matching TRBD2. The CDR3 has 16 residues. Trimming cost V 0 bases and J 4 bases; bases outside gene matches: 4. Germline V gene lookup returns CDR1 KGHSH and CDR2 LQKENI. DNA of the CDR3: TGTGCCAGCTCACCACCTAATAGCGGGAGGGGAGAGACCCAGTACTTC. Its protein is CASSPPNSGRGETQYF.

This clonotype was counted ten times or more. The V and J genes are TRBV5-1 and TRBJ2-2; 9 bases map to TRBD1. Germline trimming cut 4 bases from V and 5 bases from J; bases unmatched to any gene: 6. The germline V gene encodes CDR1 SGHRS and CDR2 YFSETQ. The CDR3 consists of 15 residues. The CDR3 region has the DNA TGCGCCAGCAGCCCCGGGACAGGGTGGACCGGGGAGCTGTTTTTT. Its translation is CASSPGTGWTGELFF.

The chain employs TRBV18 and TRBJ1-2, with no clear D. Germline CDR1 reads KGHSH; CDR2 reads LQKENI. V lost 1 base to trimming and J lost 8 bases, with 8 bases between them. The CDR3 is made up of 12 amino acids. The CDR3 region is CASSPREGGYTF. The CDR3, as DNA: TGTGCCAGCTCACCACGGGAAGGCGGCTACACCTTC.

This clonotype occurred many times. This rearrangement joins TRBV3-1 to TRBJ2-7; D gene uncertain. V dropped 1 base and J dropped 2 bases, with 6 bases sitting between them. This CDR3 is 13 amino acids long. Germline lookup yields CDR1 LGHDT and CDR2 YNNKEL (reference sequence). The CDR3 loop is CASSQGDTYEQYF. The CDR3 DNA reads as TGTGCCAGCAGCCAAGGAGACACCTACGAGCAGTACTTC.